The present entry profiles one T cell receptor (beta chain) with its context. What it binds is not known. V gave up 2 bases and J gave up 3 bases, with 8 bases separating them. The CDR3 runs to 13 residues. Looked up from germline, CDR1 is SGHDT and CDR2 is YYEEEE. The data were taken from a study of T cells in localized non-small cell lung cancer. Study-wide results and caveats: In adjacent lung, a median roughly 57 of the top 100 tumor clones were found. Highest T cell clonality was seen in uninvolved adjacent lung, surpassing that measured in tumor.

Sequencing was performed with immunoSEQ multiplex PCR; in TCRdb, only in-frame clones are kept and a portion is missing. The repertoire holds more than 30,000 clones, with around 86% as singletons. V and J are TRBV5-6 and TRBJ1-1; weak D call: TRBD1 (5 bases). The sequence derives from a male donor older than 55 with stage III lung adenocarcinoma. The sequencing used peripheral blood, collected before any cancer treatment. The DNA of the CDR3 is TGTGCCAGCAGCTTCGACAGATACACTGAAGCTTTCTTT. Its translation: CASSFDRYTEAFF. The complete variable domain, with remaining parts taken from reference TRBV5-6 and TRBJ1-1, reads DAGVTQSPTHLIKTRGQQVTLRCSPKSGHDTVSWYQQALGQGPQFIFQYYEEEERQRGNFPDRFSGHQFPNYSSELNVNALLLGDSALYLCASSFDRYTEAFFGQGTRLTVV.